These 21 T cell receptor beta chains were sequenced from one sample in a study of Ad26.COV2.S vaccination and SARS-CoV-2 variants. Regarding treatment: around 19 received Ad26.COV2.S at low or high dose, single or two shots; five or six received placebo; per-sample allocation not given. Repertoires come from day 63 after the first vaccine or placebo injection. The data were produced by immunoSEQ multiplex PCR, yet TCRdb's version contains in-frame clones alone and is incomplete. The table lists around 350,000 clones, approximately 81% of them singletons. Specimen: peripheral blood, collected in a trial of Ad26.COV2.S vaccine versus placebo. These receptors were taken from a person between 18 and 60 years old who received the Ad26.COV2.S COVID-19 vaccine or a placebo.

The chain has TRBV5-4 and TRBJ1-4; D is undetermined. This CDR3 has 14 residues. Trimming left V 4 bases short and J 8 bases short, with 15 bases between. From germline, CDR1 is SGHNT and CDR2 YYREEE (reference sequence). This chain's CDR3 is CASSPDKGREKLFF. The CDR3 DNA reads TGTGCCAGCAGCCCTGACAAAGGACGGGAAAAACTGTTTTTT.

This clone was counted a few times. The chain employs TRBV10-3 and TRBJ2-1; tentatively, D is TRBD2 (6 bases). This CDR3 region has 14 residues. The germline V gene encodes CDR1 ENHRY and CDR2 SYGVKD. V lost 3 bases and J 4 bases, leaving 10 bases between the germline ends. The chain's CDR3 is CAISDGGIYNEQFF. DNA of the CDR3: TGTGCCATCAGTGATGGCGGGATTTACAATGAGCAGTTCTTC.

The chain uses TRBV2 and TRBJ2-1, with 11 bases fitting TRBD2. V lost 7 bases to trimming and J lost 9 bases; unmatched junction nucleotides: 11. Germline V gene data show CDR1 as SNHLY and CDR2 as FYNNEI. The CDR3 has 15 residues. For the CDR3, the DNA is TGTGCCAGCATGGGTAGCGGGAGGGCAGTGAGTGAGCAGTTCTTC. Translating it yields CASMGSGRAVSEQFF.

This chain joins TRBV7-9 and TRBJ2-5; D uncertain. Germline V gene sequence: CDR1 SEHNR, CDR2 FQNEAQ (reference sequence). This CDR3 is 11 amino acids long. V was shortened by 2 bases and J by 5 bases, with 3 bases between the two germline ends. CDR3 sequence: CASSLFETQYF. The DNA of the CDR3 is TGTGCCAGCAGCTTATTTGAGACCCAGTACTTC.

This chain links TRBV19 with TRBJ1-6, with D perhaps TRBD1 (6 bases). Trimming removed 6 bases at V and 4 bases at J, with 28 bases between. The CDR3 is 20 residues long. Per germline, CDR1 LNHDA and CDR2 SQIVND (reference sequence). The CDR3 loop reads CASSPVGGAGSFRYNSPLHF. The CDR3 bases are TGTGCCAGTAGCCCGGTCGGGGGCGCCGGGTCCTTTCGATATAATTCACCCCTCCACTTT.

The gene calls are TRBV28 and TRBJ2-1, with 11 bases fitting TRBD1. V lost 6 bases and J lost 8; bases outside the gene matches: 18. Germline V gene sequence: CDR1 MDHEN, CDR2 SYDVKM. This CDR3 is 18 amino acids long. The CDR3 sequence is CASRRTGGAHGGGDEQFF. CDR3 in DNA: TGTGCCAGCAGGAGGACAGGGGGCGCCCACGGGGGTGGTGATGAGCAGTTCTTC.

The chain has TRBV12-3 or TRBV12-4 and TRBJ2-1; D remains unclear. Trimming pared 2 bases from V and 12 bases from J, leaving 11 bases between. This CDR3 contains 12 residues. CDR3 DNA: TGTGCCAGCAGTTTAAATCCCACGGGGCAGTTCTTC. Translation: CASSLNPTGQFF.

The chain combines TRBV9 with TRBJ2-3; D gene uncertain. Germline V lookup: CDR1 SGDLS, CDR2 YYNGEE. The ends were cut back, 5 bases at V and 6 bases at J, with 16 bases in the middle. The CDR3 is 14 amino acids. The CDR3 sequence: CASRPGAGQDTQYF. The DNA for the CDR3 is TGTGCCAGCAGGCCAGGCGCCGGGCAGGATACGCAGTATTTT.

V usage is TRBV6-2 or TRBV6-3 and J usage is TRBJ1-5, with D hard to call. V was cut by 5 bases and J by 7 bases, with 18 bases left in between. The CDR3 length is 15 residues. CDR1 MNHEY and CDR2 SVGEGT come from the germline V gene. The CDR3 sequence is CASSPSSTGYQPQHF. Written as DNA, the CDR3 is TGTGCCAGCAGTCCGTCCTCGACGGGGTACCAGCCCCAGCATTTT.

The chain is built from TRBV10-3 and TRBJ2-3, with D unclear. There are 13 residues in the CDR3. V lost 3 bases and J 6 bases, leaving 10 bases between the germline ends. Germline lookup yields CDR1 ENHRY and CDR2 SYGVKD. The CDR3 nucleotides read TGTGCCATCAGTGATAGTGTCGGGGATACGCAGTATTTT. Amino acid sequence: CAISDSVGDTQYF.

V usage is TRBV6-5 and J usage is TRBJ1-1, with a possible D match to TRBD1 (5 bases). The V gene lost 7 bases and the J gene lost 8 bases, with 23 bases spanning the gap. The CDR3 contains 15 residues. Looked up from germline, CDR1 is MNHEY and CDR2 is SVGAGI. The CDR3 sequence is CASNPNPLEGLEAFF. CDR3 nucleotides: TGTGCCAGCAATCCGAATCCCCTGGAGGGGCTGGAAGCTTTCTTT.

The gene calls are TRBV4-3 and TRBJ2-2; D is uncertain. V lost 3 bases and J lost 1, with 12 bases in between. Germline CDR1 LGHNA, CDR2 YSLEER. This CDR3 is 16 amino acids long. CDR3 sequence (DNA): TGCGCCAGCAGCCAGCTCGAGTGGAAGAACACCGGGGAGCTGTTTTTT. Translation gives CASSQLEWKNTGELFF.

V usage is TRBV27 and J usage is TRBJ1-2, with 8 bases identical to TRBD1. Germline V gives CDR1 MNHEY, CDR2 SMNVEV (reference sequence). The length of the CDR3 is 14 residues. Germline trimming cut 6 bases from V and 3 bases from J; bases unmatched to any gene: 6. CDR3 sequence reads: CASRAGGVHYGYTF. CDR3 DNA: TGTGCCAGCAGAGCAGGGGGCGTGCACTATGGCTACACCTTC.

The genes are TRBV30 and TRBJ2-3; TRBD1 is a possible D gene (6 bases). CDR1 and CDR2 (germline): GTSNPN, SVGIG (reference sequence). The CDR3 spans 15 residues. Trimming took off 4 bases at V and 0 bases at J, with 14 bases between the two ends. The CDR3 DNA reads TGTGCCTGGAACGTAGGGACAACTAGCACAGATACGCAGTATTTT. Translating gives CAWNVGTTSTDTQYF.

As DNA, the CDR3 is TGCGCCAGCAGCACCGGGGACATCTTGGACTACAATGAGCAGTTCTTC. Translated, it gives CASSTGDILDYNEQFF. The chain recombines TRBV5-1 with TRBJ2-1; TRBD1 is a possible D gene (6 bases). V gave up 4 bases and J gave up 3 bases, with 17 bases separating them. Germline V lookup: CDR1 SGHRS, CDR2 YFSETQ. The CDR3 sequence is 16 residues long.

This clone was detected a few times. V gene TRBV7-9 combines with J gene TRBJ2-2; the D is unclear. Deletions cut 5 bases from V and 1 base from J, with 8 bases between. Per the germline V gene, CDR1 is SEHNR and CDR2 is FQNEAQ (reference sequence). This CDR3 region has 14 residues. In nucleotides, the CDR3 is TGTGCCAGCAGCGCGCCAGAGAACACCGGGGAGCTGTTTTTT. Translation gives CASSAPENTGELFF.

In DNA form, the CDR3 reads TGTGCCAGCAGTTTAGGACTAGCGGGGATGGCGGAGACCCAGTACTTC. It is translated as CASSLGLAGMAETQYF. The V gene is TRBV27, the J gene TRBJ2-5, with 12 positions matching TRBD2. Germline lookup yields CDR1 MNHEY and CDR2 SMNVEV (reference sequence). J was trimmed by 5 bases and V by 2 bases; bases with no gene match: 6. The CDR3 has 16 residues.

This clone was counted a few times. This chain connects TRBV11-2 to TRBJ1-2; 7 bases match TRBD1. CDR1 and CDR2 from the germline V gene are SGHAT and FQNNGV. With 5 bases clipped from V and 9 bases from J, the junction kept 15 bases outside the gene matches. The CDR3 is 15 amino acids. The CDR3 coding sequence is TGTGCCAGCAGCCGACTTCCCACAGGGGAAGGGAGCTACACCTTC. This codes for CASSRLPTGEGSYTF.

The table lists this clone with a count of one. This rearrangement joins TRBV5-1 to TRBJ2-2; tentatively, D is TRBD1 (6 bases). Germline CDR1 reads SGHRS; CDR2 reads YFSETQ. Trimming removed 3 bases at V and 9 bases at J, with 12 bases between. This CDR3 contains 13 residues. CDR3 DNA: TGCGCCAGCAGCTCGACAGGTTTTTGGGAGCTGTTTTTT. Its protein product is CASSSTGFWELFF.

The chain has TRBV4-1 and TRBJ2-2; the D is unclear. The CDR3 is 13 residues long. Trimming cost V 2 bases and J 5 bases, with 6 bases left between them. Germline CDR1 MGHRA, CDR2 YSYEKL. CDR3 loop: CASSQPKTGELFF. In DNA form, the CDR3 reads TGCGCCAGCAGCCAACCAAAGACCGGGGAGCTGTTTTTT.

This chain uses TRBV30 with TRBJ1-6, with D possibly TRBD1 on 5 matching bases. This CDR3 comprises 15 residues. Per the germline V gene, CDR1 is GTSNPN and CDR2 is SVGIG (reference sequence). Trimming pared 0 bases from V and 7 bases from J, leaving 13 bases between. Written as DNA, the CDR3 is TGTGCCTGGAGTGTAGGCAGGGTCGACAATTCACCCCTCCACTTT. It translates to CAWSVGRVDNSPLHF.